One and the same sample provided the 30 T cell receptor beta chains below, sequenced in a study of CD8+ T cells in alopecia areata. Specified treatment: oral pan-JAK inhibitor, 5-10 mg twice daily. Once RNA had been extracted, it was reverse transcribed into cDNA to act as the sequencing template. TCRdb keeps only in-frame clones here, not all; method: immunoSEQ multiplex PCR. Of under 350,000 clones in the sample, more than 45% were seen once. Sequenced here: CD4+ T cells sorted from blood, sampled at week 24, from a patient treated with tofacitinib. These receptors were obtained from a human donor with alopecia areata.

The V and J genes are TRBV11-2 and TRBJ2-2; the D is unclear. The CDR3 runs 13 residues. Germline CDR1 SGHAT, CDR2 FQNNGV. V gave up 5 bases and J gave up 7 bases, with 11 bases separating them. CDR3 sequence (DNA): TGTGCCAGCAGCCCGTTCCCAGGCGGGGAGCTGTTTTTT. Amino acids: CASSPFPGGELFF.

This clone was observed a single time. This sequence joins TRBV5-1 and TRBJ2-1; tentative D call: TRBD2 (5 bases). The ends were cut back, 0 bases at V and 6 bases at J, with 13 bases in the middle. This CDR3 contains 15 residues. Germline CDR1 SGHRS, CDR2 YFSETQ. In DNA, the CDR3 is TGCGCCAGCAGCTTGGCGGCCGCCAGCGGCAATGAGCAGTTCTTC. The encoded protein is CASSLAAASGNEQFF.

This rearrangement joins TRBV2 to TRBJ2-7, with 9 bases lining up with TRBD2. Germline trimming cut 3 bases from V and 9 bases from J; bases unmatched to any gene: 18. This CDR3 contains 17 residues. CDR1 SNHLY and CDR2 FYNNEI come from the germline V gene. CDR3 in amino acids: CASSDGGRPSGGSVQYF. The CDR3 DNA follows: TGTGCCAGCAGTGATGGTGGGAGGCCCAGCGGGGGGAGCGTGCAGTACTTC.

Details on this clone: One junction end does not reproduce the germline sequence, and a read error may be involved. The J gene is TRBJ2-5, the V gene TRBV28, with TRBD2 identical over 7 bases. CDR3 length: 12 residues. In germline, CDR1 is MDHEN, CDR2 SYDVKM. The CDR3 spells CASRPSWGRADF. CDR3 in DNA: TGTGCCAGCAGGCCGTCGTGGGGGAGGGCCGACTTC.

This clone has more than one count but fewer than ten. CDR3 amino acids: CASSLPRQAQTYEQYF. CDR3 DNA: TGTGCCAGCAGTTTACCCCGACAGGCGCAAACCTACGAGCAGTACTTC. The chain joins TRBV28 to TRBJ2-7; D may be TRBD1 (6 bases). V lost 2 bases and J 2 bases, leaving 16 bases between the germline ends. Germline CDR1 is MDHEN and CDR2 is SYDVKM. CDR3 length: 16 amino acids.

This clone was counted once. This rearrangement joins TRBV2 to TRBJ2-5, with TRBD2 as a possible D gene (6 bases). CDR1 SNHLY and CDR2 FYNNEI come from the germline V gene. The germline V and J ends were trimmed by 8 bases and 0 bases, with 16 bases remaining between them. This CDR3 has 15 residues. The CDR3 nucleotides read TGTGCCAGCTCTCCTTGGGCGGGGAACCAAGAGACCCAGTACTTC. This sequence encodes CASSPWAGNQETQYF.

This clone was observed many times. J is TRBJ2-1 and V is TRBV23-1; possibly TRBD1 or TRBD2 for D (5 bases each). TRBV23-1 is an open reading frame whose function is uncertain. This CDR3 is built from 13 residues. The V end was cut by 4 bases, the J end by 4 bases, with 8 bases between. The CDR3 DNA sequence: TGCGCCAGCAGTCGCAGGGAGTACAATGAGCAGTTCTTC. Translation: CASSRREYNEQFF.

V gene TRBV29-1 combines with J gene TRBJ2-5; 12 positions match TRBD1. CDR3 length equals 15 residues. Germline CDR1 is SQVTM and CDR2 is ANQGSEA. Losses at the gene ends were 3 bases for V and 3 bases for J; bases not matched to a gene: 5. In nucleotides, the CDR3 is TGCAGCGTTGACCCCGGGACAGGGGGCAAAGAGACCCAGTACTTC. It translates to CSVDPGTGGKETQYF.

The gene calls are TRBV18 and TRBJ1-6, with 8 nucleotides matching TRBD1. Looked up from germline, CDR1 is KGHSH and CDR2 is LQKENI. Germline trimming cut 3 bases from V and 10 bases from J; bases unmatched to any gene: 11. The CDR3 sequence is 16 residues long. CDR3 nucleotides: TGTGCCAGCTCACCTTCTTCCGACAGGGGAGGCTCACCCCTCCACTTT. This encodes CASSPSSDRGGSPLHF.

The chain uses TRBV5-4 and TRBJ2-5; 7 nucleotides match TRBD2. Trimming at V came to 4 bases and at J to 4 bases, leaving 7 bases not matched to a gene. Germline V lookup: CDR1 SGHNT, CDR2 YYREEE (reference sequence). This CDR3 is 14 amino acids long. Here the CDR3 reads CASSVPGGRETQYF. The DNA for the CDR3 is TGTGCCAGCAGCGTGCCCGGGGGGAGAGAGACCCAGTACTTC.

This clone appeared a few times. This chain uses TRBV7-9 with TRBJ1-5; D is undetermined. The germline V gene has CDR1 SEHNR and CDR2 FQNEAQ (reference sequence). The CDR3 spans 13 residues. Trimming removed 3 bases from V and 2 bases from J, with 5 bases in between. CDR3 in DNA: TGTGCCAGCAGCTTCGAGGGCAATCAGCCCCAGCATTTT. It translates to CASSFEGNQPQHF.

This clone occurred once. The V and J genes are TRBV15 and TRBJ1-5; tentatively, D is TRBD1 (6 bases). The CDR3 is 16 amino acids. From germline, CDR1 is LNHNV and CDR2 YYDKDF (reference sequence). The V gene lost 0 bases and the J gene lost 5 bases, with 14 bases spanning the gap. CDR3 sequence: CATSRDQGTPDQPQHF. The CDR3, as DNA: TGTGCCACCAGCAGAGATCAGGGGACCCCCGATCAGCCCCAGCATTTT.

A few counts support this clone. The chain joins TRBV18 to TRBJ1-3, with D unresolved. Germline assignment: CDR1 KGHSH and CDR2 LQKENI. Trimming pared 3 bases from V and 3 bases from J, leaving 18 bases between. CDR3 size: 17 residues. This chain's CDR3 is CASSPALPRLIGNTIYF. CDR3 coding DNA: TGTGCCAGCTCACCGGCCCTCCCCCGTTTGATTGGAAACACCATATATTTT.

The rearrangement links TRBV5-4 to TRBJ1-1; 9 nucleotides match TRBD1. The CDR3 is 14 residues long. V lost 3 bases, J lost 4 bases, and 4 bases stayed unmatched. The V gene's germline CDR1 is SGHNT and CDR2 YYREEE (reference sequence). The DNA for the CDR3 is TGTGCCAGCAGCTCCCGACAGGGGGGCACTGAAGCTTTCTTT. As protein: CASSSRQGGTEAFF.

The rearrangement links TRBV6-6 to TRBJ2-7; 7 bases match TRBD1. CDR3 length equals 12 residues. Trimming removed 6 bases from V and 4 bases from J; junction bases left unmatched: 3. The V gene's germline CDR1 is MNHNY and CDR2 SVGAGI (reference sequence). The CDR3 loop is CASSPQGYEQYF. CDR3 coding DNA: TGTGCCAGCAGCCCACAGGGGTACGAGCAGTACTTC.

This clone appeared once. The genes are TRBV4-1 and TRBJ1-2; 9 positions agree with TRBD1. Unmatched junction bases numbered 12, after V lost 0 bases and J lost 4 bases. CDR3 length: 18 amino acids. Germline CDR1 is MGHRA and CDR2 is YSYEKL. For the CDR3, the DNA is TGCGCCAGCAGCCAAGACCCGTCTACAGGGGGCAGGAGCTATGGCTACACCTTC. Its protein product is CASSQDPSTGGRSYGYTF.

The chain joins TRBV5-6 to TRBJ1-5, with D unclear. The V end was cut by 0 bases, the J end by 4 bases, with 5 bases between. This CDR3 spans 13 amino acids. Germline assignment: CDR1 SGHDT and CDR2 YYEEEE. The CDR3 DNA follows: TGTGCCAGCAGCTTGGACAGAAATCAGCCCCAGCATTTT. The encoded protein is CASSLDRNQPQHF.

This clone was detected a few times. The chain is built from TRBV7-2 and TRBJ1-6; 10 bases line up with TRBD1. Trimming took 6 bases from V and 11 from J; bases not matched to a gene: 10. Germline CDR1 SGHTA, CDR2 FQGNSA. The CDR3 totals 15 residues. The CDR3 nucleotides are TGTGCCAGCAGTGCGGGACAGGGGAGAGGTCCACCCCTCCACTTT. This sequence encodes CASSAGQGRGPPLHF.

This clone was observed a few times. This chain uses TRBV5-5 with TRBJ2-1, with 9 bases fitting TRBD1. The J segment lost 1 base and the V segment lost 3 bases, leaving 2 bases of the junction unmatched. CDR1 and CDR2 (germline): SGHKS, YYEKEE (reference sequence). The CDR3 contains 15 residues. The CDR3 region is CASSSTGGSYNEQFF. The CDR3, as DNA: TGTGCCAGCAGCTCGACAGGGGGGTCCTACAATGAGCAGTTCTTC.

The chain employs TRBV5-6 and TRBJ2-3; D call uncertain. Germline V CDR1 and CDR2: SGHDT, YYEEEE. The CDR3 totals 16 residues. V lost 1 base, J lost 2 bases, and 14 bases lay in between. CDR3 region: CASSLRVLHNTDTQYF. The CDR3 region has the DNA TGTGCCAGCAGCTTGCGAGTGCTTCACAACACAGATACGCAGTATTTT.

The sample holds a few counts of this clone. The chain has TRBV7-2 and TRBJ2-5, with D perhaps TRBD1 or TRBD2 (5 bases each). V was clipped by 5 bases and J by 5 bases, with 18 bases between them. Germline V gene sequence: CDR1 SGHTA, CDR2 FQGNSA. The CDR3 has 15 residues. DNA of the CDR3: TGTGCCAGCAGCCCAGTGGGGGTGGAGCGGGAGACCCAGTACTTC. This sequence encodes CASSPVGVERETQYF.

This clone was detected a few times. The chain links TRBV30 to TRBJ1-2; tentative D call: TRBD1 (6 bases). Germline CDR1 is GTSNPN and CDR2 is SVGIG (reference sequence). The CDR3 is made up of 13 amino acids. Trimming cost V 4 bases and J 4 bases, with 13 bases left between them. In DNA form, the CDR3 reads TGTGCCTGGACTTCAGGGGAACTCTATGGCTACACCTTC. Its translation: CAWTSGELYGYTF.

J is TRBJ2-7 and V is TRBV30; unclear D gene. CDR3 length equals 13 residues. Per germline, CDR1 GTSNPN and CDR2 SVGIG (reference sequence). Trimming left V 1 base short and J 5 bases short, with 12 bases between. CDR3 nucleotides: TGTGCCTGGAGTGCCAGTGCCCCCAACGAGCAGTACTTC. Translated, it gives CAWSASAPNEQYF.

The V gene is TRBV6-6, the J gene TRBJ1-2, with 8 bases identical to TRBD1. Germline values: CDR1 MNHNY, CDR2 SVGAGI (reference sequence). After removal of 5 bases from V and 7 bases from J, the junction contained 6 bases not matched to a gene. The CDR3 covers 13 residues. The CDR3 DNA reads as TGTGCCAGCAGTCCCGACAGGGGTGGTGGCTACACCTTC. This translates into CASSPDRGGGYTF.

CDR3 residues: CASRPRDGLYEQYF. The CDR3 nucleotides read TGCGCCAGCAGGCCCAGGGACGGACTCTACGAGCAGTACTTC. The chain joins TRBV5-1 to TRBJ2-7, with D perhaps assigned TRBD1 or TRBD2 (5 bases each). The V gene's germline CDR1 is SGHRS and CDR2 YFSETQ. This CDR3 region has 14 residues. The germline V and J ends were trimmed by 5 bases and 3 bases, with 15 bases remaining between them.

The chain couples TRBV4-2 to TRBJ2-5; perhaps D is TRBD1 or TRBD2 (5 bases each). This CDR3 is 17 amino acids long. Germline V lookup: CDR1 LGHNA, CDR2 YNFKEQ. V was clipped by 0 bases and J by 7 bases, with 21 bases between them. The DNA for the CDR3 is TGTGCCAGCAGCCAAGATCCGCCCGGGGCAAGAGTTGGGACCCAGTACTTC. Its translation is CASSQDPPGARVGTQYF.

This chain connects TRBV27 to TRBJ2-1; 9 bases fit TRBD1. Per germline, CDR1 MNHEY and CDR2 SMNVEV (reference sequence). V lost 7 bases, J lost 4 bases, and 5 bases stayed unmatched. The CDR3 is 14 residues long. CDR3 sequence reads: CASTPGQGYNEQFF. The CDR3 DNA follows: TGTGCCAGCACCCCAGGACAGGGGTACAATGAGCAGTTCTTC.

V gene TRBV28 combines with J gene TRBJ2-7; 7 positions agree with TRBD2. The CDR3 covers 17 residues. Germline lookup yields CDR1 MDHEN and CDR2 SYDVKM. Trimming removed 5 bases from V and 4 bases from J; junction bases left unmatched: 17. CDR3: CASSPPLGSGVFYEQYF. In nucleotides, the CDR3 is TGTGCCAGCAGTCCACCCCTAGGGAGCGGGGTCTTTTACGAGCAGTACTTC. Full variable domain (remainder filled in from reference TRBV28 and TRBJ2-7): DVKVTQSSRYLVKRTGEKVFLECVQDMDHENMFWYRQDPGLGLRLIYFSYDVKMKEKGDIPEGYSVSREKKERFSLILESASTNQTSMYLCASSPPLGSGVFYEQYFGPGTRLTVT.

In this sample, this clone turned up a few times. The chain carries TRBV7-8 and TRBJ1-5; maybe TRBD1 (5 bases). Looked up from germline, CDR1 is SGHVS and CDR2 is FQNEAQ. This CDR3 region has 16 residues. Trimming stripped 8 bases from V and 0 bases from J, with 17 bases between. For the CDR3, the DNA is TGTGCCAGCCTCGAGGGACGTAGGAATAGCAATCAGCCCCAGCATTTT. Protein product: CASLEGRRNSNQPQHF. The whole variable domain, filled in from reference TRBV7-8 and TRBJ1-5, reads GAGVSQSPRYKVAKRGQDVALRCDPISGHVSLFWYQQALGQGPEFLTYFQNEAQLDKSGLPSDRFFAERPEGSVSTLKIQRTQQEDSAVYLCASLEGRRNSNQPQHFGDGTRLSIL.

This chain connects TRBV7-2 to TRBJ1-6, with 7 bases lining up with TRBD1. The CDR3 contains 15 residues. Germline V CDR1 and CDR2: SGHTA, FQGNSA. Trimming cost V 8 bases and J 7 bases; bases outside gene matches: 11. CDR3 in DNA: TGTGCCAGCTCCTATCAACGGGACAGAAATTCACCCCTCCACTTT. It translates to CASSYQRDRNSPLHF.